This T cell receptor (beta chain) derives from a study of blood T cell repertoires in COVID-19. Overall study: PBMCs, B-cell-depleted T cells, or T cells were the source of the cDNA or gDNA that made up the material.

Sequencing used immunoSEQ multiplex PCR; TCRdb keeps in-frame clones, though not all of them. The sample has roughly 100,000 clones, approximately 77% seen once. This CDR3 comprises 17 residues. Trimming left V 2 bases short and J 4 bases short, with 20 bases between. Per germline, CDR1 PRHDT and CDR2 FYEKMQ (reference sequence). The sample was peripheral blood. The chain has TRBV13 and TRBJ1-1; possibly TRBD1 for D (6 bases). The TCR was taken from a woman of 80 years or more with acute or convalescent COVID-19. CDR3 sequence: CASSLQGRPGVSTEAFF. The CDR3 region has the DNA TGTGCCAGCAGCTTACAGGGGCGGCCCGGGGTTTCCACTGAAGCTTTCTTT.